The 10 T cell receptor beta chains listed next were all sequenced from one sample in a study of T cell repertoires in cytomegalovirus infection. Each CDR3 protein gets one entry after TCRdb re-called the reads with MiXCR. Of roughly 310,000 distinct CDR3 sequences in the sample, about 29% were seen once. Antigens of these TCRs are unknown. This specimen was cultured PBMCs, taken from culture after CMV antigen stimulation. Receptor source: a human donor in good health (CMV status not recorded). Some clones in this sample may be carry-over from other donors' samples.

This clonotype was detected a few times. This rearrangement joins TRBV19 to TRBJ1-2; D is possibly TRBD1 (6 bases). Trimming shortened V by 5 bases and J by 2 bases, and 12 bases separated the two germline ends. The germline V gene has CDR1 LNHDA and CDR2 SQIVND (reference sequence). The CDR3 sequence is 14 residues long. The CDR3 is CASSWSGQNYGYTF. The CDR3 region has the DNA TGTGCCAGTAGTTGGTCCGGACAGAACTATGGCTACACCTTC.

This chain connects TRBV20-1 to TRBJ2-1, with 7 positions matching TRBD2. The trim removed 5 bases at V and 6 bases at J, leaving 10 bases unmatched. Germline V CDR1 and CDR2: DFQATT, SNEGSKA (reference sequence). The CDR3 consists of 14 residues. CDR3 protein: CSAHVPGLTNEQFF. Written as DNA, the CDR3 is TGCAGTGCTCACGTCCCGGGACTAACCAATGAGCAGTTCTTC.

This clonotype was observed many times. The gene calls are TRBV7-2 and TRBJ1-6; 8 bases are a match to TRBD1. There are 16 residues in the CDR3. CDR1 and CDR2 (germline): SGHTA, FQGNSA. J lost 7 bases, V lost 3 bases, and 8 bases had no gene match. The CDR3 DNA reads as TGTGCCAGCAGCTTGTTACTACAGGGGGGAAATTCACCCCTCCACTTT. Protein sequence: CASSLLLQGGNSPLHF.

This clonotype was seen more than once but under ten times. V gene TRBV11-2 combines with J gene TRBJ1-1; D perhaps matches TRBD1 (5 bases). Germline CDR1 reads SGHAT; CDR2 reads FQNNGV. Trimming stripped 8 bases from V and 1 base from J, with 11 bases between. CDR3 length: 13 residues. Here the CDR3 reads CASGTQGNTEAFF. CDR3 nucleotides: TGTGCCAGCGGCACCCAGGGGAACACTGAAGCTTTCTTT.

This rearrangement joins TRBV6-6 to TRBJ2-1; 7 bases agree with TRBD2. Per the germline V gene, CDR1 is MNHNY and CDR2 is SVGAGI (reference sequence). The CDR3 contains 12 residues. Trimming removed 1 base from V and 14 bases from J; junction bases left unmatched: 5. The CDR3: CASSYLRELEFF. CDR3 DNA: TGTGCCAGCAGTTACTTGCGGGAGTTGGAGTTCTTC.

This sequence joins TRBV7-9 and TRBJ2-5; TRBD1 agrees at 8 bases. The CDR3 loop spans 16 amino acids. CDR1 and CDR2 from the germline V gene are SEHNR and FQNEAQ (reference sequence). Trimming cost V 4 bases and J 1 base; bases outside gene matches: 8. The CDR3 bases are TGTGCCAGCAGCTCCCGCCGGGGACAGGTCCAAGAGACCCAGTACTTC. Its translation: CASSSRRGQVQETQYF. The full variable domain, with the rest looked up from reference TRBV7-9 and TRBJ2-5, is DTGVSQNPRHKITKRGQNVTFRCDPISEHNRLYWYRQTLGQGPEFLTYFQNEAQLEKSRLLSDRFSAERPKGSFSTLEIQRTEQGDSAMYLCASSSRRGQVQETQYFGPGTRLLVL.

Many counts were recorded for this clonotype. The chain combines TRBV7-8 with TRBJ1-6; D gene uncertain. The germline gives CDR1 SGHVS, CDR2 FQNEAQ. V lost 1 base to trimming and J lost 5 bases, with 9 bases between them. The CDR3 runs 15 residues. CDR3 in DNA: TGTGCCAGCAGCTTAGGACGAGAAAATAATTCACCCCTCCACTTT. The encoded protein is CASSLGRENNSPLHF.

This clonotype has a handful of counts. The chain combines TRBV15 with TRBJ2-7; TRBD1 might be the D (8 bases). The ends were cut back, 5 bases at V and 0 bases at J, with 23 bases in the middle. The CDR3 spans 18 residues. The germline V gene encodes CDR1 LNHNV and CDR2 YYDKDF (reference sequence). The CDR3 region is CATSQGVTGGVPSYEQYF. The CDR3 bases are TGTGCCACCAGCCAGGGCGTAACAGGGGGGGTTCCCTCCTACGAGCAGTACTTC.

This clonotype was observed at least ten times. This chain links TRBV6-5 with TRBJ1-1; D might be TRBD1 (6 bases). CDR3 length equals 15 residues. The germline V and J ends were trimmed by 0 bases and 11 bases, with 19 bases remaining between them. Germline V lookup: CDR1 MNHEY, CDR2 SVGAGI. CDR3 region: CASSYSLLPLGGAFF. The CDR3 DNA reads as TGTGCCAGCAGTTACTCGCTACTGCCCTTAGGGGGGGCTTTCTTT.

The chain couples TRBV3-1 to TRBJ2-7; weak D call: TRBD2 (6 bases). Per germline, CDR1 LGHDT and CDR2 YNNKEL (reference sequence). Trimming cost V 4 bases and J 12 bases, with 16 bases left between them. The CDR3 is made up of 12 amino acids. CDR3 loop: CASSPERRVPYF. DNA for the CDR3: TGTGCCAGCAGCCCGGAGAGGAGGGTTCCGTACTTC.